This paragraph covers one T cell receptor beta chain sequence. Its specificity is not known. As for the donors, each was a healthy bone marrow donor. This specimen belongs to a study of cytomegalovirus exposure and HLA in healthy donors. Study details: As released early, the data held 70 million to 100 million unique TCRs from HLA-typed donors.

The study ran its PCR with 60 Vbeta and 13 Jbeta primers. This table comes from immunoSEQ multiplex PCR, and its TCRdb copy is limited to in-frame clones, with some not included. The table has under 200,000 clones, over 75% seen once. Study-level findings and limits: Later analysis indicated greater clonal expansion among HLA-associated TCR beta chains than among equally common other chains. Altogether, more than 150 TCR beta chains were recorded as cytomegalovirus-associated.

Germline lookup yields CDR1 SGHAT and CDR2 FQNNGV. V shed 7 bases, J shed 13 bases, and the junction held 14 bases outside the gene matches. The length of the CDR3 is 13 residues. The sequencing sample was made of PBMCs. The chain uses TRBV11-2 and TRBJ2-7, with 9 nucleotides matching TRBD2. The sequence came from a woman in her 50s in good health and CMV-seronegative. As DNA, the CDR3 is TGTGCCAGCACCCTTGGCGGGGGGGGAATCGCATACTTC. Amino acid sequence: CASTLGGGGIAYF.